One sample yielded the 5 T cell receptor beta chains listed below, sequenced in a study of breast tumors, draining lymph nodes, adjacent tissues. TCRdb reanalysed the multiplex PCR reads using MiXCR and keeps one entry per CDR3 protein. The sample has around 300,000 distinct CDR3 sequences, over 25% seen once; the top ten hold about 1.2%. Breast cancer patients provided tissue from their axillary draining lymph nodes. Input material: axillary lymph node tissue. The receptors come from a female donor with breast cancer. Some clones in this sample may be carry-over from other donors' samples.

This clonotype was found many times. This chain links TRBV11-1 with TRBJ2-3; the match to TRBD2 covers 8 bases. The ends lost 5 bases at V and 2 bases at J; junction bases unmatched: 15. Per the germline V gene, CDR1 is SGHAT and CDR2 is FQDESV (reference sequence). The CDR3 is 18 residues long. CDR3 in DNA: TGTGCCAGCAGCCTCTATGGGCACGCGGGGGGATCCACAGATACGCAGTATTTT. Its protein product is CASSLYGHAGGSTDTQYF.

V is TRBV6-4 and J is TRBJ2-1; 13 bases are shared with TRBD2. J gave up 4 bases and V 5 bases, and 14 bases lay outside the gene matches. Germline V gene data show CDR1 as MRHNA and CDR2 as SNTAGT. The CDR3 runs to 19 residues. Here the CDR3 reads CASSPPEGGTSGEYNEQFF. DNA of the CDR3: TGTGCCAGCAGTCCTCCTGAAGGTGGGACTAGCGGGGAGTACAATGAGCAGTTCTTC.

About this clonotype: A read error may produce the germline difference seen at one junction end. The gene calls are TRBV7-9 and TRBJ2-1; D might be TRBD1 (6 bases). The CDR3 extends over 15 amino acids. Looked up from germline, CDR1 is SEHNR and CDR2 is FQNEAQ (reference sequence). CDR3 DNA: TGTGCCAGCAGCCAACGGACAGTTCCTTGGGGTGAGCAGCTCTTC. Translation gives CASSQRTVPWGEQLF.

This rearrangement joins TRBV11-3 to TRBJ2-7; TRBD2 aligns across 7 bases. This CDR3 contains 13 residues. The V and J ends lost 5 bases and 6 bases, in that order; junction bases with no gene match: 7. The germline gives CDR1 SGHNT, CDR2 YENEEA. CDR3 protein: CASSRTRGSEQYF. Here the CDR3 DNA reads TGTGCCAGCAGCCGGACTAGAGGCTCCGAGCAGTACTTC. The full variable domain, with the rest looked up from reference TRBV11-3 and TRBJ2-7, is EAGVVQSPRYKIIEKKQPVAFWCNPISGHNTLYWYLQNLGQGPELLIRYENEEAVDDSQLPKDRFSAERLKGVDSTLKIQPAELGDSAVYLCASSRTRGSEQYFGPGTRLTVT.

V usage is TRBV15 and J usage is TRBJ2-7; 9 nucleotides agree with TRBD2. The ends lost 3 bases at V and 3 bases at J; junction bases unmatched: 9. The CDR3 extends over 16 amino acids. Germline loops: CDR1 LNHNV, CDR2 YYDKDF (reference sequence). The CDR3 region is CATSSPTSGQVYEQYF. The DNA for the CDR3 is TGTGCCACCAGCAGCCCGACTAGCGGACAGGTCTACGAGCAGTACTTC.